A selection of T cell receptor beta chains follows, all from one sample in a study of Ad26.COV2.S vaccination and SARS-CoV-2 variants. TCRdb keeps only in-frame clones here, not all; method: immunoSEQ multiplex PCR. The sample lists about 400,000 clones; 88% were seen once. Sequencing used peripheral blood, obtained in a trial of Ad26.COV2.S vaccine versus placebo. These receptors originate from a person between 18 and 65 years old who received the Ad26.COV2.S COVID-19 vaccine or a placebo. The CDR3 runs from the conserved cysteine through the conserved F or W. Fields, in order: D gene, clone size, V gene, J gene, CDR3 protein, CDR3 DNA. D genes are given only for firm matches. Expanded clones get a size class; other rows say once, few or many, or leave the size out.

d_gene: NA; abundance: NA; v_gene: TRBV4-1; j_gene: TRBJ1-5; CDR3aa: CASSQSLNNQPQHF; CDR3nt: TGCGCCAGCAGCCAAAGTTTAAACAATCAGCCCCAGCATTTT
d_gene: NA; abundance: NA; v_gene: TRBV27; j_gene: TRBJ2-6; CDR3aa: CASRAISGANVLTF; CDR3nt: TGTGCCAGCAGAGCTATCTCTGGGGCCAACGTCCTGACTTTC
d_gene: NA; abundance: NA; v_gene: TRBV3-1/TRBV3-2; j_gene: TRBJ1-1; CDR3aa: CASSQELGSRAFF; CDR3nt: TGTGCCAGCAGCCAAGAGCTAGGCAGCCGAGCTTTCTTT
d_gene: NA; abundance: NA; v_gene: TRBV3-1/TRBV3-2; j_gene: TRBJ2-2; CDR3aa: CASTVNTGELFF; CDR3nt: TGTGCCAGCACCGTGAACACCGGGGAGCTGTTTTTT
d_gene: NA; abundance: NA; v_gene: TRBV25-1; j_gene: TRBJ2-7; CDR3aa: CASSGRSYEQYF; CDR3nt: TGTGCCAGCAGTGGTCGAAGTTACGAGCAGTACTTC
d_gene: NA; abundance: NA; v_gene: TRBV19; j_gene: TRBJ2-7; CDR3aa: CASGTSSYEQYF; CDR3nt: TGTGCCAGTGGCACCTCGTCCTACGAGCAGTACTTC
d_gene: TRBD1; abundance: few; v_gene: TRBV4-1; j_gene: TRBJ1-4; CDR3aa: CASSQDEGQLNEKLFF; CDR3nt: TGCGCCAGCAGCCAAGACGAGGGACAGCTAAATGAAAAACTGTTTTTT
d_gene: TRBD1; abundance: NA; v_gene: TRBV7-2; j_gene: TRBJ2-1; CDR3aa: CASSFTGTGPGEQFF; CDR3nt: TGTGCCAGCAGCTTTACCGGGACAGGGCCGGGTGAGCAGTTCTTC
d_gene: TRBD1; abundance: NA; v_gene: TRBV5-5; j_gene: TRBJ2-7; CDR3aa: CASSLGQGAYEQYF; CDR3nt: TGTGCCAGCAGCTTAGGGCAGGGGGCCTACGAGCAGTACTTC
d_gene: NA; abundance: NA; v_gene: TRBV7-2; j_gene: TRBJ1-2; CDR3aa: CASSLVQGSGYTF; CDR3nt: TGTGCCAGCAGCTTAGTTCAGGGTAGTGGCTACACCTTC
d_gene: NA; abundance: NA; v_gene: TRBV2; j_gene: TRBJ1-4; CDR3aa: CASRDLSGNEKLFF; CDR3nt: TGTGCCAGCAGAGATCTGTCGGGGAATGAAAAACTGTTTTTT
d_gene: NA; abundance: NA; v_gene: TRBV6-5; j_gene: TRBJ2-5; CDR3aa: CASSYSDAKETQYF; CDR3nt: TGTGCCAGCAGTTACTCGGATGCTAAAGAGACCCAGTACTTC
d_gene: TRBD1; abundance: NA; v_gene: TRBV2; j_gene: TRBJ2-7; CDR3aa: CASSPDRGHEQYF; CDR3nt: TGTGCCAGCAGTCCTGACAGGGGGCACGAGCAGTACTTC
d_gene: NA; abundance: NA; v_gene: TRBV7-9; j_gene: TRBJ1-6; CDR3aa: CASSLGSSYNSPLHF; CDR3nt: TGTGCCAGCAGCTTGGGGAGCTCCTATAATTCACCCCTCCACTTT
d_gene: NA; abundance: NA; v_gene: TRBV12-3/TRBV12-4; j_gene: TRBJ2-7; CDR3aa: CASSLRRYEQYF; CDR3nt: TGTGCCAGCAGTTTACGACGATACGAGCAGTACTTC
d_gene: NA; abundance: NA; v_gene: TRBV18; j_gene: TRBJ2-7; CDR3aa: CASSPFDDAGQYF; CDR3nt: TGTGCCAGCTCACCTTTCGACGATGCCGGGCAGTACTTC
d_gene: NA; abundance: NA; v_gene: TRBV10-2; j_gene: TRBJ1-1; CDR3aa: CASSESMPGKAFF; CDR3nt: TGCGCCAGCAGTGAGTCGATGCCAGGGAAGGCTTTCTTT
d_gene: NA; abundance: NA; v_gene: TRBV29-1; j_gene: TRBJ1-1; CDR3aa: CSVVAGEDTEAFF; CDR3nt: TGCAGCGTTGTTGCAGGGGAGGACACTGAAGCTTTCTTT
d_gene: NA; abundance: NA; v_gene: TRBV7-6; j_gene: TRBJ2-2; CDR3aa: CASSWTVGHPGELFF; CDR3nt: TGTGCCAGCAGCTGGACAGTCGGTCACCCCGGGGAGCTGTTTTTT
d_gene: NA; abundance: NA; v_gene: TRBV18; j_gene: TRBJ1-4; CDR3aa: CASSVSPDSGEKLFF; CDR3nt: TGTGCCAGCTCCGTGTCCCCTGACAGCGGGGAAAAACTGTTTTTT
d_gene: NA; abundance: once; v_gene: TRBV7-5; j_gene: TRBJ2-7; CDR3aa: CVRSYGTSGGHEGNYEQYF; CDR3nt: TGTGTCAGAAGCTACGGGACTAGCGGGGGCCACGAAGGAAACTACGAGCAGTACTTC
d_gene: TRBD1; abundance: NA; v_gene: TRBV9; j_gene: TRBJ1-2; CDR3aa: CASSLQGGEDYGYTF; CDR3nt: TGTGCCAGCAGCCTACAGGGGGGAGAGGACTATGGCTACACCTTC
d_gene: NA; abundance: NA; v_gene: TRBV4-1; j_gene: TRBJ2-2; CDR3aa: CASSQPRGFGTGELFF; CDR3nt: TGCGCCAGCAGCCAACCGAGGGGTTTTGGCACCGGGGAGCTGTTTTTT
d_gene: NA; abundance: NA; v_gene: TRBV23-1; j_gene: TRBJ1-1; CDR3aa: CASSPTKPNTEAFF; CDR3nt: TGCGCCAGCAGCCCGACAAAGCCGAACACTGAAGCTTTCTTT
d_gene: NA; abundance: NA; v_gene: TRBV19; j_gene: TRBJ1-3; CDR3aa: CASTPARDRTRNTIYF; CDR3nt: TGTGCCAGTACCCCCGCCCGGGACCGAACAAGAAACACCATATATTTT
d_gene: TRBD1; abundance: NA; v_gene: TRBV6-5; j_gene: TRBJ1-1; CDR3aa: CASSYSGQENTEAFF; CDR3nt: TGTGCCAGCAGTTACTCGGGACAGGAGAACACTGAAGCTTTCTTT
d_gene: NA; abundance: NA; v_gene: TRBV5-1; j_gene: TRBJ2-7; CDR3aa: CASSSDIIYEQYF; CDR3nt: TGCGCCAGCAGCTCGGACATCATCTACGAGCAGTACTTC
d_gene: NA; abundance: NA; v_gene: TRBV19; j_gene: TRBJ2-1; CDR3aa: CASSPTVYNEQFF; CDR3nt: TGTGCCAGTAGTCCGACAGTGTACAATGAGCAGTTCTTC
d_gene: NA; abundance: NA; v_gene: TRBV5-5; j_gene: TRBJ1-3; CDR3aa: CASSLVPPRTAGNTIYF; CDR3nt: TGTGCCAGCAGCTTGGTTCCGCCCAGGACGGCTGGAAACACCATATATTTT
d_gene: TRBD1; abundance: once; v_gene: TRBV7-2; j_gene: TRBJ1-2; CDR3aa: CASSPGGTGNYGYTF; CDR3nt: TGTGCCAGCAGCCCCGGAGGGACAGGGAACTATGGCTACACCTTC
d_gene: TRBD2; abundance: NA; v_gene: TRBV6-5; j_gene: TRBJ2-2; CDR3aa: CASNRAGGLPGELFF; CDR3nt: TGTGCCAGCAATCGGGCGGGGGGCCTCCCCGGGGAGCTGTTTTTT
d_gene: NA; abundance: NA; v_gene: TRBV7-2; j_gene: TRBJ1-2; CDR3aa: CASSLYVQGNYGYTF; CDR3nt: TGTGCCAGCAGCTTATACGTACAGGGTAACTATGGCTACACCTTC
d_gene: TRBD2; abundance: NA; v_gene: TRBV2; j_gene: TRBJ2-3; CDR3aa: CASSGTSGGISTDTQYF; CDR3nt: TGTGCCAGCAGTGGAACTAGCGGGGGGATTAGCACAGATACGCAGTATTTT
d_gene: NA; abundance: NA; v_gene: TRBV5-4; j_gene: TRBJ1-1; CDR3aa: CASSLLPGQNTEAFF; CDR3nt: TGTGCCAGCAGCTTGCTTCCGGGACAGAACACTGAAGCTTTCTTT
d_gene: NA; abundance: few; v_gene: TRBV4-1; j_gene: TRBJ1-5; CDR3aa: CASSQDEDSHKPQHF; CDR3nt: TGCGCCAGCAGCCAAGATGAGGACAGCCATAAGCCCCAGCATTTT
d_gene: NA; abundance: few; v_gene: TRBV7-8; j_gene: TRBJ1-1; CDR3aa: CASRLGASKGLNTEAFF; CDR3nt: TGTGCCAGCAGACTTGGGGCTTCGAAAGGTTTGAACACTGAAGCTTTCTTT
d_gene: NA; abundance: NA; v_gene: TRBV12-5; j_gene: TRBJ1-1; CDR3aa: CASGLRLLRGDGVNTEAFF; CDR3nt: TGTGCTAGTGGTTTACGCCTACTGAGGGGGGATGGTGTTAACACTGAAGCTTTCTTT
d_gene: TRBD2; abundance: NA; v_gene: TRBV6-1; j_gene: TRBJ2-1; CDR3aa: CASSEGRGEGNEQFF; CDR3nt: TGTGCCAGCAGTGAAGGCCGGGGGGAGGGGAATGAGCAGTTCTTC
d_gene: NA; abundance: NA; v_gene: TRBV7-2; j_gene: TRBJ1-1; CDR3aa: CASSHDRNTEAFF; CDR3nt: TGTGCCAGCAGCCACGACAGGAACACTGAAGCTTTCTTT
d_gene: NA; abundance: NA; v_gene: TRBV5-4; j_gene: TRBJ1-1; CDR3aa: CASFSSWNTEAFF; CDR3nt: TGTGCCAGCTTTAGCAGTTGGAACACTGAAGCTTTCTTT